This T cell receptor beta chain was sequenced in a study of cytomegalovirus exposure and HLA in healthy donors. Deletions cut 5 bases from V and 4 bases from J, with 8 bases between. The germline gives CDR1 SEHNR, CDR2 FQNEAQ (reference sequence). The CDR3 contains 12 residues. Findings and caveats of the study: A later analysis found that most CMV-associated TCR beta chains appeared HLA-restricted. While the bulk of TCR sequences proved rare, some public TCRs turned up in many donors. TCR beta sequences numbering 16,951 were associated with HLA alleles at 0.05 false discovery rate in a later analysis. Immune exposure information comprised only CMV serostatus.

This PCR relied on a set of 60 Vbeta primers and 13 Jbeta primers. TCRdb keeps only in-frame clones here, not all; method: immunoSEQ multiplex PCR. The sample has 130,000 or so clones. Note on this clone: Its antigen is as yet unknown.

J is TRBJ1-2 and V is TRBV7-9, with D tentatively TRBD1 (6 bases). This sequence originates from a woman between 35 and 50 years old in good health and CMV-seronegative. Input material: PBMCs. The CDR3 region is CASSKQGYGYTF. The CDR3 coding sequence is TGTGCCAGCAGCAAACAGGGCTATGGCTACACCTTC.